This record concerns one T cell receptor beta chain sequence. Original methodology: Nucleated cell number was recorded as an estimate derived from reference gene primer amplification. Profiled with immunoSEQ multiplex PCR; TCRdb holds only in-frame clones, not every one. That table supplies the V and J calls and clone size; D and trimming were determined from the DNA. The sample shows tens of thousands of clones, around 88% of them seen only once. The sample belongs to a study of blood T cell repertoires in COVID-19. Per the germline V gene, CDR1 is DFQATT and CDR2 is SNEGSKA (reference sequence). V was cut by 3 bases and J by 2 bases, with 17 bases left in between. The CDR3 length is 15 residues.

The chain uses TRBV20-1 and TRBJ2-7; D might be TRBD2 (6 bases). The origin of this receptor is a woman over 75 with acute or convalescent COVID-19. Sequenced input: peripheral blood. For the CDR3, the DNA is TGCAGTGCTAGTGACGGGCAGGGAGGCACCTACGAGCAGTACTTC. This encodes CSASDGQGGTYEQYF.